This T cell receptor (beta chain) was retrieved from a study of CD8+ T cells in alopecia areata. About the study: Treated patients took oral tofacitinib at 5 to 10 mg twice daily. Tofacitinib exposure lasted 6 to 18 months, followed by 6 months off drug. Findings and limits, study-wide: It was less clear whether patients shared TCRs than it was in mice, possibly because of HLA. More clonal than normal scalp was lesional scalp, particularly alopecia totalis/universalis.

Extracted RNA was reverse transcribed, and the resulting cDNA served as sequencing template. The assay was immunoSEQ multiplex PCR, and TCRdb's table has in-frame clones only and misses some. The data contain about 190,000 clones, more than 55% of them singletons. This sample's treatment: oral pan-JAK inhibitor, 5-10 mg twice daily. This clone was detected a few times. Its matching antigen is unknown. The V end was cut by 2 bases, the J end by 5 bases, with 7 bases between. From germline, CDR1 is MNHEY and CDR2 SMNVEV (reference sequence). The CDR3 length is 13 residues. The sample in question was CD4+ T cells sorted from blood, obtained at week 4, from a patient treated with tofacitinib. This clonotype was obtained from a human donor with alopecia areata. This rearrangement joins TRBV27 to TRBJ1-5, with a tentative D call TRBD1 (6 bases). The CDR3 sequence is CASSLRGDQPQHF. CDR3 coding DNA: TGTGCCAGCAGTTTAAGGGGGGATCAGCCCCAGCATTTT.